These 10 T cell receptor beta chains came from one sample sequenced in a study of T cell responses to AZD1222 COVID-19 vaccine. Assay used: immunoSEQ multiplex PCR; TCRdb lists only in-frame clones, some missing. The data hold under 150,000 clones, with about nine tenths observed a single time. The sequencing used peripheral blood, collected on day 0 of AZD1222 vaccination. Receptor source: an adult in good health.

The rearrangement joins TRBV7-2 to TRBJ1-4; D gene uncertain. Germline loops: CDR1 SGHTA, CDR2 FQGNSA. This CDR3 spans 15 amino acids. The V end lost 1 base, the J end lost 4 bases, and 10 bases lay between the germline ends. The CDR3 DNA follows: TGTGCCAGCAGCTTAGATTACACCGTTAATGAAAAACTGTTTTTT. Residues: CASSLDYTVNEKLFF.

The chain is built from TRBV19 and TRBJ2-4; the D gene is possibly TRBD1 (5 bases). Germline V gene lookup returns CDR1 LNHDA and CDR2 SQIVND (reference sequence). The V and J ends lost 8 bases and 1 base respectively, with 15 bases between them. The length of the CDR3 is 15 residues. The CDR3 DNA sequence: TGTGCCAGTCAAGGGGCTCTCGGGGCCAAAAACATTCAGTACTTC. Encoded protein: CASQGALGAKNIQYF. Variable domain in full (rest from reference TRBV19 and TRBJ2-4): DGGITQSPKYLFRKEGQNVTLSCEQNLNHDAMYWYRQDPGQGLRLIYYSQIVNDFQKGDIAEGYSVSREKKESFPLTVTSAQKNPTAFYLCASQGALGAKNIQYFGAGTRLSVL.

The gene calls are TRBV12-5 and TRBJ2-1; D may correspond to TRBD1 or TRBD2 (5 bases each). V lost 5 bases, J lost 5 bases, and 13 bases lay in between. Germline assignment: CDR1 LGHNT and CDR2 FRNRAP. CDR3 size: 14 residues. The CDR3 DNA reads as TGTGCTAGTGGTCTCGGGACGTTGAACAATGAGCAGTTCTTC. Its translation: CASGLGTLNNEQFF.

This chain uses TRBV6-2 or TRBV6-3 with TRBJ2-7; 8 bases align to TRBD2. With 4 bases clipped from V and 3 bases from J, the junction kept 8 bases outside the gene matches. The CDR3 has 15 amino acids. The germline V gene encodes CDR1 MNHEY and CDR2 SVGEGT. This CDR3 is CASSSPTLAGYEQYF. The CDR3 region has the DNA TGTGCCAGCAGTTCCCCAACCCTAGCGGGCTACGAGCAGTACTTC.

The genes are TRBV5-1 and TRBJ1-1; TRBD1 is a possible D gene (5 bases). The CDR3 is 14 residues long. The germline gives CDR1 SGHRS, CDR2 YFSETQ. V lost 0 bases and J lost 1, with 7 bases in between. CDR3 in amino acids: CASSLDGANTEAFF. CDR3 bases: TGCGCCAGCAGCTTGGACGGGGCGAACACTGAAGCTTTCTTT. The full variable domain, with the rest looked up from reference TRBV5-1 and TRBJ1-1, is KAGVTQTPRYLIKTRGQQVTLSCSPISGHRSVSWYQQTPGQGLQFLFEYFSETQRNKGNFPGRFSGRQFSNSRSEMNVSTLELGDSALYLCASSLDGANTEAFFGQGTRLTVV.

The chain uses TRBV30 and TRBJ1-6; weak D call: TRBD1 (5 bases). The CDR3 loop spans 16 amino acids. CDR1 and CDR2 from the germline V gene are GTSNPN and SVGIG (reference sequence). V lost 0 bases to trimming and J lost 6 bases, with 15 bases between them. The CDR3 DNA reads as TGTGCCTGGAGTGTATCCCACGGGGGGGTTAATTCACCCCTCCACTTT. This codes for CAWSVSHGGVNSPLHF.

Note on this clone: Compared with germline, one end of the junction differs, possibly owing to a read error. The chain carries TRBV7-7 and TRBJ2-2, with D possibly TRBD2 on 6 matching bases. The germline V gene has CDR1 SSHAT and CDR2 FNYEAQ (reference sequence). This CDR3 has 16 amino acids. The CDR3 reads CASKLSEGGVPGELFF. DNA of the CDR3: TGTGCTAGCAAACTCTCAGAAGGCGGGGTGCCCGGGGAGCTGTTTTTT.

The chain combines TRBV19 with TRBJ2-1, with 8 bases that match TRBD2. Germline V gives CDR1 LNHDA, CDR2 SQIVND (reference sequence). With V trimmed by 5 bases and J by 9 bases, 12 bases remained unmatched. The CDR3 is made up of 15 amino acids. In nucleotides, the CDR3 is TGTGCCAGTAGTCCAGGGACTAGACGGGGAAGTGAGCAGTTCTTC. It translates to CASSPGTRRGSEQFF. The variable domain in full, completed from reference TRBV19 and TRBJ2-1, reads DGGITQSPKYLFRKEGQNVTLSCEQNLNHDAMYWYRQDPGQGLRLIYYSQIVNDFQKGDIAEGYSVSREKKESFPLTVTSAQKNPTAFYLCASSPGTRRGSEQFFGPGTRLTVL.

The chain couples TRBV5-1 to TRBJ2-2, with 9 bases aligning to TRBD1. Per the germline V gene, CDR1 is SGHRS and CDR2 is YFSETQ. The CDR3 has 13 amino acids. The ends lost 4 bases at V and 6 bases at J; junction bases unmatched: 1. The DNA of the CDR3 is TGCGCCAGCAGCAGGGACAGGGCCGGGGAGCTGTTTTTT. Translation: CASSRDRAGELFF.

This chain links TRBV19 with TRBJ2-2; D may be TRBD1 (6 bases). The CDR3 length is 14 residues. The V end lost 3 bases, the J end lost 5 bases, and 10 bases lay between the germline ends. CDR1 LNHDA and CDR2 SQIVND come from the germline V gene (reference sequence). The CDR3 spells CASSIPQGTGELFF. Here the CDR3 DNA reads TGTGCCAGTAGTATTCCACAGGGAACCGGGGAGCTGTTTTTT.